The 15 T cell receptor beta chains below were found in one sample sequenced in a study of OX40 agonist ivuxolimab in advanced cancers. TCRdb keeps only in-frame clones here, not all; method: immunoSEQ multiplex PCR. The sample lists 47,000 or so clones; around 90% were seen once. The sequences come from CD4+ or CD8+ T cells sorted from blood, collected in a trial of the OX40 agonist ivuxolimab. Receptors were obtained from an adult with an advanced solid tumor such as melanoma, head and neck, liver or kidney cancer.

The V gene is TRBV27, the J gene TRBJ2-3; D unresolved. The CDR3 length is 13 residues. V was clipped by 6 bases and J by 2 bases, with 9 bases between them. Germline-derived CDR1 and CDR2 are MNHEY and SMNVEV (reference sequence). CDR3 DNA sequence: TGTGCCAGCAGCTACCCTAACACAGATACGCAGTATTTT. This codes for CASSYPNTDTQYF.

This clone was found a few times. This sequence joins TRBV5-1 and TRBJ2-7, with D uncertain. This CDR3 spans 12 amino acids. Germline-derived CDR1 and CDR2 are SGHRS and YFSETQ. The ends were cut back, 6 bases at V and 3 bases at J, with 10 bases in the middle. CDR3 sequence (DNA): TGCGCCAGCAAGGACCAGAGCTACGAGCAGTACTTC. As protein: CASKDQSYEQYF.

V and J are TRBV11-2 and TRBJ2-1; 8 bases align to TRBD2. J lost 0 bases, V lost 2 bases, and 9 bases had no gene match. CDR3 size: 18 residues. The V gene's germline CDR1 is SGHAT and CDR2 FQNNGV. As DNA, the CDR3 is TGTGCCAGCAGCTTATTACTAGCGGAGCCTAGCTCCTACAATGAGCAGTTCTTC. The encoded protein is CASSLLLAEPSSYNEQFF.

The V call is TRBV10-2, the J call TRBJ2-2, with D unresolved. Trimming left V 5 bases short and J 3 bases short, with 4 bases between. The CDR3 has 12 amino acids. Germline assignment: CDR1 WSHSY and CDR2 SAAADI. In DNA, the CDR3 is TGCGCCAGCAGTCCCTACACCGGGGAGCTGTTTTTT. Translation gives CASSPYTGELFF.

The gene calls are TRBV5-1 and TRBJ2-7; TRBD2 matches 11 bases. This CDR3 region has 15 residues. Germline loops: CDR1 SGHRS, CDR2 YFSETQ. The V gene end was trimmed by 4 bases and the J gene end by 4 bases; junction bases not matched to a gene: 7. CDR3 sequence reads: CASSPELAGDYEQYF. CDR3 in DNA: TGCGCCAGCAGCCCGGAACTAGCGGGGGATTACGAGCAGTACTTC.

The V and J genes are TRBV5-4 and TRBJ1-1; 9 nucleotides align to TRBD1. The V gene's germline CDR1 is SGHNT and CDR2 YYREEE (reference sequence). This CDR3 region has 15 residues. V shed 4 bases and J 5 bases; nucleotides not matched to a gene: 9. The CDR3 region has the DNA TGTGCCAGCAGCCCGGATCACAGGGGGCCAACTGAAGCTTTCTTT. Its protein is CASSPDHRGPTEAFF.

The rearrangement uses TRBV7-6 and TRBJ1-3; 8 positions agree with TRBD1. V gave up 1 base and J gave up 7 bases; unmatched junction bases: 9. The CDR3 consists of 16 residues. Germline lookup yields CDR1 SGHVS and CDR2 FNYEAQ. CDR3 in amino acids: CASSLGGTGAGNTIYF. CDR3 coding DNA: TGTGCCAGCAGCTTAGGGGGGACAGGCGCCGGGAACACCATATATTTT.

V is TRBV4-1 and J is TRBJ1-3; D unresolved. The germline V gene has CDR1 MGHRA and CDR2 YSYEKL. V lost 0 bases to trimming and J lost 0 bases, with 6 bases between them. The CDR3 runs 15 residues. CDR3 protein: CASSQDVGSGNTIYF. CDR3 DNA sequence: TGCGCCAGCAGCCAAGATGTTGGCTCTGGAAACACCATATATTTT.

The rearrangement links TRBV5-1 to TRBJ2-7; D is possibly TRBD2 (6 bases). V gave up 3 bases and J gave up 3 bases, with 10 bases separating them. The V gene's germline CDR1 is SGHRS and CDR2 YFSETQ. The CDR3 extends over 13 amino acids. The CDR3 coding sequence is TGCGCCAGCAGCTGGGGACTCGGCTACGAGCAGTACTTC. Translated: CASSWGLGYEQYF.

This clone was picked up one time. The J gene is TRBJ1-1, the V gene TRBV4-1; D ambiguous. Trimming stripped 1 base from V and 13 bases from J, with 16 bases between. This CDR3 has 13 residues. Germline lookup yields CDR1 MGHRA and CDR2 YSYEKL. The DNA of the CDR3 is TGCGCCAGCAGCCAAGGAGGCGGAACCGGGAATTTCTTT. Its translation: CASSQGGGTGNFF.

CDR3 sequence: CASSLSQSLNSPLHF. The CDR3 nucleotides read TGTGCCAGCAGTTTATCACAGAGCCTTAATTCACCCCTCCACTTT. The chain employs TRBV27 and TRBJ1-6; D ambiguous. Germline CDR1 reads MNHEY; CDR2 reads SMNVEV (reference sequence). The CDR3 is 15 residues long. V was pared by 0 bases and J by 6 bases, with 9 bases between.

CDR3 loop: CASSYGGYYEQYF. Here the CDR3 DNA reads TGTGCCAGCAGTTACGGAGGGTATTACGAGCAGTACTTC. V is TRBV27 and J is TRBJ2-7; possible D gene TRBD2, 6 bases. The V end was cut by 4 bases, the J end by 4 bases, with 11 bases between. Germline CDR1 reads MNHEY; CDR2 reads SMNVEV (reference sequence). CDR3 size: 13 residues.

The rearrangement joins TRBV21-1 to TRBJ1-6. TRBV21-1 is recorded as a pseudogene. CDR3 length: 17 amino acids. The CDR3 here is CASSTWKSPGDNSPLHF. The CDR3 DNA sequence: TGTGCCAGCAGCACCTGGAAAAGCCCTGGGGATAATTCACCCCTCCACTTT.

Of note for this clone: A read error may account for a junction end that differs from germline. This sequence joins TRBV11-2 and TRBJ1-1; D might be TRBD1 (5 bases). Germline-derived CDR1 and CDR2 are SGHAT and FQNNGV. The CDR3 is 12 amino acids. Written as DNA, the CDR3 is TGTGCCACGGCGGGGCAGAACGCTGAAGCTTTCTTT. Translation: CATAGQNAEAFF. The full variable domain, in which reference TRBV11-2 and TRBJ1-1 provide the parts outside the CDR3, is EAGVAQSPRYKIIEKRQSVAFWCNPISGHATLYWYQQILGQGPKLLIQFQNNGVVDDSQLPKDRFSAERLKGVDSTLKIQPAKLEDSAVYLCATAGQNAEAFFGQGTRLTVV.

This clone was seen only a few times. The chain carries TRBV19 and TRBJ2-1; 8 bases line up with TRBD1. The CDR3 has 15 residues. V lost 3 bases to trimming and J lost 9 bases; unmatched junction nucleotides: 10. The V gene's germline CDR1 is LNHDA and CDR2 SQIVND (reference sequence). CDR3 DNA sequence: TGTGCCAGTAGTATTGGGACAGGAGGGGGAGCTGAGCAGTTCTTC. Protein sequence: CASSIGTGGGAEQFF.